This section outlines one T cell receptor beta chain sequence together with its context. The source material, RNA transcripts, was used to amplify TCR beta CDR3 regions. Researchers ran a first-round RT-PCR on the TCR CDR3 using the HTBI primer set. TCRdb called the multiplex PCR reads again in MiXCR, with one record for every CDR3 protein. The data contain fewer than 650,000 distinct CDR3 sequences, roughly 15% of them singletons. This specimen comes from a study of T cells in Graves' hyperthyroidism and ophthalmopathy. V dropped 3 bases and J dropped 7; count of bases not matched to a gene: 11. Looked up from germline, CDR1 is SNHLY and CDR2 is FYNNEI. CDR3 size: 16 residues.

The sample taken for sequencing was blood. The sequence was collected from a woman aged 35 to 49 with Graves' hyperthyroidism. The chain combines TRBV2 with TRBJ2-1; 8 nucleotides match TRBD1. CDR3 bases: TGTGCCAGCAGTGATACCCGGACAGGGATGTGGAATGAGCAGTTCTTC. Amino acid sequence: CASSDTRTGMWNEQFF.